The clone carrying this TCR beta chain has only one observation. The antigen is undetermined. The assay was immunoSEQ multiplex PCR, and TCRdb's table has in-frame clones only and misses some. The sample lists 12,000 or so clones, around 87% occurring once. The source of the sample is a study of chemoradiotherapy in HPV16-positive cancers. Looking at the study overall: Candidate HPV-specific T-cell clones and common TCR motifs came from functional assays in a couple of HPV16-positive patients.

The CDR3 covers 13 residues. V was trimmed by 1 base and J by 0 bases, leaving 3 bases between them. Germline loops: CDR1 LNHDA, CDR2 SQIVND (reference sequence). Points from the study as a whole: In HPV16-positive patients, HPV-responsive T-cell expansion tracked better recurrence-free survival. Candidate HPV-specific clones and E7-related TCR motifs grew in tumor during treatment.

The chain couples TRBV19 to TRBJ1-1; no firm D call. The receptor was derived from a human donor with HPV-associated anogenital cancer. This sample was obtained from a patient who underwent chemoradiotherapy. The chain's CDR3 is CASSIVLNTEAFF. Written as DNA, the CDR3 is TGTGCCAGTAGTATAGTTCTGAACACTGAAGCTTTCTTT.